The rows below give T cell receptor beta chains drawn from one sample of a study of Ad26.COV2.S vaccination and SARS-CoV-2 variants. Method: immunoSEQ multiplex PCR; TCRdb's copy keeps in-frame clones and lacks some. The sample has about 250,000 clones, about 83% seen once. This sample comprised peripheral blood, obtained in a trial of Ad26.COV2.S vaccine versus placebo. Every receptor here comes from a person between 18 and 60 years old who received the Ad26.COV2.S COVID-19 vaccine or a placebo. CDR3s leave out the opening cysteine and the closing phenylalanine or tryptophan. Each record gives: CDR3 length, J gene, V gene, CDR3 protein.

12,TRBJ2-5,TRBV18,ASSPEEGRETQY
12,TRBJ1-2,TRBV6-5,ASSYLSGNYGYT
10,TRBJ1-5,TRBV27,ASSIWQGPQH
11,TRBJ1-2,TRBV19,ASSIPGVYGYT
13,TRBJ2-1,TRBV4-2,ASRQLAGESNEQF
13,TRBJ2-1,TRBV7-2,ASSPGLAGHNEQF
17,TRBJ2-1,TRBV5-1,ASSWSPTSGGTDYNEQF
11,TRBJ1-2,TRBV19,ASSRGTGGSYT
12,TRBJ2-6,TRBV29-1,SVESGSGANVLT
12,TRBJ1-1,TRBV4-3,ASSQDVGGIGAF
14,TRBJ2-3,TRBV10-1,ASMVAEIPSTDTQY
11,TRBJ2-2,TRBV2,ASSRQGSGELF
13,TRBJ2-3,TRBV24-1,ATSAGTSSTDTQY
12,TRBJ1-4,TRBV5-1,ASSLVVNGEKLF
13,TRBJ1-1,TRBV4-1,ASSQLQGKNTEAF
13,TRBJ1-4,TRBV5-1,ASSPQSGTSEKLF
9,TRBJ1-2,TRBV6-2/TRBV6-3,ASSFRYGYT
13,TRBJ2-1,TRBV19,ASSGSGSSYNEQF
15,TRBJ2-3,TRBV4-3,ASSQDWWTIRTDTQY
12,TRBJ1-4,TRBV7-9,ASSLSQTNEKLF
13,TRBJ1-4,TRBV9,ASSPSQGPFEKLF
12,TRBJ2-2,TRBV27,ASSPIIWGGELF
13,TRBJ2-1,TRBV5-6,ASSFGTGHYNEQF